This section outlines one TCR beta chain sequence together with its context. Its antigen remains unknown. At the survey level, the v3.0 immunoSEQ assay was run. Assay: immunoSEQ multiplex PCR; the TCRdb copy retains only in-frame clones and omits some. In the table there are about 33,000 clones, more than 95% of which are singletons. Germline-derived CDR1 and CDR2 are SGHNT and YYREEE (reference sequence). This CDR3 spans 15 amino acids. V was shortened by 5 bases and J by 5 bases, with 18 bases between the two germline ends. Cryopreserved PBMC numbered roughly 0.9-11 million per sample before DNA extraction. This sample is part of a study of long-term antiretroviral therapy in people with HIV. Study outcomes and limitations: Adherence to ART, viral resistance and therapy changes lacked any data. Controls had broader CDR3 length ranges than HIV repertoires did.

The rearrangement links TRBV5-4 to TRBJ2-3, with TRBD2 as a possible D gene (6 bases). The sample consisted of unsorted PBMCs, taken 6.9 years after starting antiretroviral therapy. The receptor's source is a man younger than 40 with HIV. The CDR3 spells CASSSPGRRGDTQYF. DNA for the CDR3: TGTGCCAGCAGTTCTCCGGGACGGCGGGGAGATACGCAGTATTTT.